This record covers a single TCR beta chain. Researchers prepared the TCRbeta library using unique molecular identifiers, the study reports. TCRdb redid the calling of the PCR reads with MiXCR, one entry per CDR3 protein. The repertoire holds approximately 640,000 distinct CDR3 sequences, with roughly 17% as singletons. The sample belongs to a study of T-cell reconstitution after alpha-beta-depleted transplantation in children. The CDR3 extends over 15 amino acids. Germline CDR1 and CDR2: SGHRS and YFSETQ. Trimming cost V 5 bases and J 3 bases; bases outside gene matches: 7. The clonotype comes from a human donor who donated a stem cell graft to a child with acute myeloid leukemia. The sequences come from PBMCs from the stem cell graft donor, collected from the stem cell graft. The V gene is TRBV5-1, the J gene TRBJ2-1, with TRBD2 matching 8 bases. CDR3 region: CASSRRAGGYNEQFF. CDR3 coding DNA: TGCGCCAGCAGTAGGAGGGCGGGGGGCTACAATGAGCAGTTCTTC.